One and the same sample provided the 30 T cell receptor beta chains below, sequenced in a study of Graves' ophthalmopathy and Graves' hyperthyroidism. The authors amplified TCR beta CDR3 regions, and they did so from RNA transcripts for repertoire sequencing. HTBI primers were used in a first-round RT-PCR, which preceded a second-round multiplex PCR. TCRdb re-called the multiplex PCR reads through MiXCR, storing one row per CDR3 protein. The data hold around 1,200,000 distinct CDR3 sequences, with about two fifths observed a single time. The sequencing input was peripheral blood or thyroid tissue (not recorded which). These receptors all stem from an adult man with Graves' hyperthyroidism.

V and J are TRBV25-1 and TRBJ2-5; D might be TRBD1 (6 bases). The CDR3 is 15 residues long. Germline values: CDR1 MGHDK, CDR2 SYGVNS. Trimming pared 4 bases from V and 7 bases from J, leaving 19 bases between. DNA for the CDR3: TGTGCCAGCAGTGCTAGGCCGGACAGCCTTTGGACCCAGTACTTC. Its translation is CASSARPDSLWTQYF.

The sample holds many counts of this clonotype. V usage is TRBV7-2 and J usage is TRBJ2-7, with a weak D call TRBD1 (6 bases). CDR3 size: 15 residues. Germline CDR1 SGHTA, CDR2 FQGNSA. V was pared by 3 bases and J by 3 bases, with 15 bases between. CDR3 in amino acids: CASSFSPQGSYEQYF. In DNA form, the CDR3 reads TGTGCCAGCAGCTTTTCCCCGCAGGGGAGCTACGAGCAGTACTTC.

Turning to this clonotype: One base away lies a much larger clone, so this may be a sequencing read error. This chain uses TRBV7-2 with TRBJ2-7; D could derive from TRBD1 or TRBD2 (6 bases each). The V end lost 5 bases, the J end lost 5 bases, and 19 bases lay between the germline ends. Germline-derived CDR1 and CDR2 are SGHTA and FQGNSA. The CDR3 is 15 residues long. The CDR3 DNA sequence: TGTGCCAGCAGCGAGGAGGACAGCGGGCCAGACGAGCAGTACTTC. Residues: CASSEEDSGPDEQYF.

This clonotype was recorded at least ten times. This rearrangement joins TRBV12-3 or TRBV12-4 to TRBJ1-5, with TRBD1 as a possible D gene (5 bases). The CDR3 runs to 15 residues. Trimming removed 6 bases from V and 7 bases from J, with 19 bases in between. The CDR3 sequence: CASSQSRQLQQPQHF. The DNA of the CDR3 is TGTGCCAGCAGCCAGAGCAGACAGCTACAGCAGCCCCAGCATTTT.

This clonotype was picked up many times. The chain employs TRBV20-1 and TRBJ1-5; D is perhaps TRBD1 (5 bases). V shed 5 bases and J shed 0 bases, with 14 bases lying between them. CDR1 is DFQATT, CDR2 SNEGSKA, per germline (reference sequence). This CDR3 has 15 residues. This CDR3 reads CSASRDGYSNQPQHF. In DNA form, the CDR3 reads TGCAGTGCTTCCCGGGACGGTTATAGCAATCAGCCCCAGCATTTT.

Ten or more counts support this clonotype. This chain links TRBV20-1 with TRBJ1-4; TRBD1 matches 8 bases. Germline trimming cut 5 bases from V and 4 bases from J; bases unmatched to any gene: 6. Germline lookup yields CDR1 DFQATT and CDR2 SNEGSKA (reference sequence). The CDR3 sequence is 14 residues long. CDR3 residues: CSAPRTGFNEKLFF. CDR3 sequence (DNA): TGCAGTGCTCCCCGGACAGGGTTTAATGAAAAACTGTTTTTT.

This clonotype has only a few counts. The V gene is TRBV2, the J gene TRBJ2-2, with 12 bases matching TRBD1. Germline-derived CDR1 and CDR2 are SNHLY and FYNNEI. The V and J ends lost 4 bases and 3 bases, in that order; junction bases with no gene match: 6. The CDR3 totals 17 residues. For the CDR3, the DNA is TGTGCCAGCAGTGTTCGGGACAGGGGGCCCGACACCGGGGAGCTGTTTTTT. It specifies CASSVRDRGPDTGELFF.

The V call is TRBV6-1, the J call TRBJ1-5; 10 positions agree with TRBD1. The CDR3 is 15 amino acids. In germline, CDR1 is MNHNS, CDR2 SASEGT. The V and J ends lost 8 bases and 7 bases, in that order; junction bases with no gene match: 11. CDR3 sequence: CASQRDRGLEQPQHF. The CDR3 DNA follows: TGTGCCAGCCAAAGGGACAGGGGACTAGAGCAGCCCCAGCATTTT.

Here the CDR3 reads CASRPTQGFSEAFF. The CDR3 DNA sequence: TGTGCCAGCAGGCCAACACAGGGTTTTTCTGAAGCTTTCTTT. The V gene is TRBV12-3 or TRBV12-4, the J gene TRBJ1-1; a possible D gene is TRBD1 (6 bases). Trimming stripped 6 bases from V and 6 bases from J, with 17 bases between. This CDR3 comprises 14 residues.

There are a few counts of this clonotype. As DNA, the CDR3 is TGTGCCAGCAGCTTGCCGGACCGGGCTGAGCAGTACTTC. Translation: CASSLPDRAEQYF. This chain uses TRBV5-6 with TRBJ2-7; D unresolved. Between the trimmed V and J ends, which lost 1 base and 7 bases, there was a span of 12 bases. In germline, CDR1 is SGHDT, CDR2 YYEEEE. The length of the CDR3 is 13 residues.

CDR3 DNA sequence: TGCAGCGTTGGGGACGGGACCGGGGAGACCCAGTACTTC. Its protein is CSVGDGTGETQYF. The rearrangement joins TRBV29-1 to TRBJ2-5; the D gene could be TRBD1 or TRBD2 (5 bases each). The V end was cut by 4 bases, the J end by 5 bases, with 14 bases between. Per the germline V gene, CDR1 is SQVTM and CDR2 is ANQGSEA. The CDR3 sequence is 13 residues long.

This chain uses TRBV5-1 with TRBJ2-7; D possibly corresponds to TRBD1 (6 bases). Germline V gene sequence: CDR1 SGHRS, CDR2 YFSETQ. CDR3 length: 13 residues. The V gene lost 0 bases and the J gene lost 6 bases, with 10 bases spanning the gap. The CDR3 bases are TGCGCCAGCAGCTTGGACCAGGGGCCCGAGCAGTACTTC. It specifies CASSLDQGPEQYF.

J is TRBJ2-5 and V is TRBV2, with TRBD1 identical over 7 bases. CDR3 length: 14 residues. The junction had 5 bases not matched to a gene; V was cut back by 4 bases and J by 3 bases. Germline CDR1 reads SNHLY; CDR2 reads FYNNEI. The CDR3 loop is CASSVRGQKETQYF. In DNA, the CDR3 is TGTGCCAGCAGTGTGAGGGGGCAGAAAGAGACCCAGTACTTC.

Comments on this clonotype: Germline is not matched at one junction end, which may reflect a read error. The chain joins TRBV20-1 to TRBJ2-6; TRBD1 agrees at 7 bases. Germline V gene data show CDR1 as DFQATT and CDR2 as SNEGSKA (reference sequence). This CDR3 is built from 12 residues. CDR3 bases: TGCAGTGCTGCTACAGGGGTCAACGTCCTGACTTTC. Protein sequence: CSAATGVNVLTF.

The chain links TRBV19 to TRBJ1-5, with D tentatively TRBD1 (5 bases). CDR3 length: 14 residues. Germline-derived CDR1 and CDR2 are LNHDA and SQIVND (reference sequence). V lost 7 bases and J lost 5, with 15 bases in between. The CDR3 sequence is CASKDWGRDQPQHF. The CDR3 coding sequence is TGTGCCAGTAAGGACTGGGGCCGAGATCAGCCCCAGCATTTT.

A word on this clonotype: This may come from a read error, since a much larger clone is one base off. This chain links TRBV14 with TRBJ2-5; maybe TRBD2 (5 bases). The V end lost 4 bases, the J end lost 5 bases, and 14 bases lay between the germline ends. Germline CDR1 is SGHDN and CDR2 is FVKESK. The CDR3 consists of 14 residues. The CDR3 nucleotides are TGTGCCAGCAGCCGTGTTGCCGGGGAGGAGACCCAGTACTTC. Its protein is CASSRVAGEETQYF.

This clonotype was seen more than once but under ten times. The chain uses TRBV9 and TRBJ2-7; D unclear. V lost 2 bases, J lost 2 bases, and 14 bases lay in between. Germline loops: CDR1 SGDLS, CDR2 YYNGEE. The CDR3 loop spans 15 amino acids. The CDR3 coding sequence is TGTGCCAGCAGCGTCCGGCCAGGCTATACCTACGAGCAGTACTTC. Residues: CASSVRPGYTYEQYF.

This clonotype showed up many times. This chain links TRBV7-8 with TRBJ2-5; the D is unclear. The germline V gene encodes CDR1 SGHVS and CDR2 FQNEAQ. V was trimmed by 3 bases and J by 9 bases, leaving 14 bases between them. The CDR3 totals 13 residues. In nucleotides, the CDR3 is TGTGCCAGCAGCTTTGGAGACCCCGGGTCCCAGTACTTC. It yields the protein CASSFGDPGSQYF.

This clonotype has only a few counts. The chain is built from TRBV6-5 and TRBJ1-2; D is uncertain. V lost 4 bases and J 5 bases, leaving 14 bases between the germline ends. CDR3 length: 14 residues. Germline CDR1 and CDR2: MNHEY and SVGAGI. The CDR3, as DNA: TGTGCCAGCAGTTCCCGGGTTCTGACGTATGGCTACACCTTC. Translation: CASSSRVLTYGYTF.

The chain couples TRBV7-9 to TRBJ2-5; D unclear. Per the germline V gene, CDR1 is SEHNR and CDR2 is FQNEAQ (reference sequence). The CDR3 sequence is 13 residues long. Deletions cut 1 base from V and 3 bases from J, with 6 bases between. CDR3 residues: CASSLDVEETQYF. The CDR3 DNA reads TGTGCCAGCAGCTTAGACGTCGAAGAGACCCAGTACTTC.

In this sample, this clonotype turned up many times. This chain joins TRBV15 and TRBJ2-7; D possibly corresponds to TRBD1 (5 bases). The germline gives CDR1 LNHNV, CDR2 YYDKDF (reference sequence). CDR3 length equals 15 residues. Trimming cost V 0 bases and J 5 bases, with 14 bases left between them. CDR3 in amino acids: CATSRDYPQGDEQYF. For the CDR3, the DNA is TGTGCCACCAGCAGAGATTATCCCCAGGGTGACGAGCAGTACTTC.

The CDR3 DNA is TGCAGTGCTATCAGCAGACAGGGGGACAGGCACTCCTTCGGCTACACCTTC. Its protein product is CSAISRQGDRHSFGYTF. The V call is TRBV20-1, the J call TRBJ1-2, with 9 nucleotides matching TRBD1. The junction had 20 bases not matched to a gene; V was cut back by 4 bases and J by 8 bases. Germline CDR1 and CDR2: DFQATT and SNEGSKA (reference sequence). The CDR3 consists of 17 residues.

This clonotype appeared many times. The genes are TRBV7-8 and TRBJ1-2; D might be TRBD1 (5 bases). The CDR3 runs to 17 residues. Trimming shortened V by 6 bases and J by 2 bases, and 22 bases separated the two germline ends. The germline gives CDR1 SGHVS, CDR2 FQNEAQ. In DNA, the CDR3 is TGTGCCAGCAGGAATTCCAGGGCCTTCAAATGGAACTATGGCTACACCTTC. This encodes CASRNSRAFKWNYGYTF.

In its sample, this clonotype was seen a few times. CDR3 coding DNA: TGTGCTAGTGCCCCCGGGGCCCGAGGAGGCTACACCTTC. Translated: CASAPGARGGYTF. V is TRBV12-5 and J is TRBJ1-2; D is perhaps TRBD1 (5 bases). The CDR3 totals 13 residues. Trimming pared 7 bases from V and 8 bases from J, leaving 17 bases between. Germline CDR1 is LGHNT and CDR2 is FRNRAP. Filled out from reference TRBV12-5 and TRBJ1-2, the complete variable domain reads DARVTQTPRHKVTEMGQEVTMRCQPILGHNTVFWYRQTMMQGLELLAYFRNRAPLDDSGMPKDRFSAEMPDATLATLKIQPSEPRDSAVYFCASAPGARGGYTFGSGTRLTVV.

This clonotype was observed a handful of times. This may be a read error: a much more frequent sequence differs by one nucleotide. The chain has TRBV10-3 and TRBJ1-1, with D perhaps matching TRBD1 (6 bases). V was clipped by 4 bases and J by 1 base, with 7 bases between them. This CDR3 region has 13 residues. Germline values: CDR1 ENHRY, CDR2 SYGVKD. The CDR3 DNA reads TGTGCCATCAGTGCGGACAGGAACACTGAAGCTTTCTTT. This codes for CAISADRNTEAFF.

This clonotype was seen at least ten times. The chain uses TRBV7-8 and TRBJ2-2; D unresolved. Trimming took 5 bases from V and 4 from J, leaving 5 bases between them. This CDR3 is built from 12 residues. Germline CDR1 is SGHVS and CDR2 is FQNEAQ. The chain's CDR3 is CASSAFTGELFF. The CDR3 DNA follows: TGTGCCAGCAGCGCGTTCACCGGGGAGCTGTTTTTT.

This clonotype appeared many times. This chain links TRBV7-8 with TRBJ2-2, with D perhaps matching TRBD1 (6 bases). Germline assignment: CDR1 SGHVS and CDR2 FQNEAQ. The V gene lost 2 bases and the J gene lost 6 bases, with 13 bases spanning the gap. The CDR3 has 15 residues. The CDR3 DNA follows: TGTGCCAGCAGCTTAATTGGGGGCGCCTCCGGGGAGCTGTTTTTT. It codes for CASSLIGGASGELFF.

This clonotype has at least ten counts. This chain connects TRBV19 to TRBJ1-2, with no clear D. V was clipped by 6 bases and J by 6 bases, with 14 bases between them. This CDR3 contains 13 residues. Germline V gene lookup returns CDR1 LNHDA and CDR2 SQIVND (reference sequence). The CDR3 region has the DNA TGTGCCAGTAGAGTTCTTCAGACGGATGGCTACACCTTC. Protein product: CASRVLQTDGYTF.

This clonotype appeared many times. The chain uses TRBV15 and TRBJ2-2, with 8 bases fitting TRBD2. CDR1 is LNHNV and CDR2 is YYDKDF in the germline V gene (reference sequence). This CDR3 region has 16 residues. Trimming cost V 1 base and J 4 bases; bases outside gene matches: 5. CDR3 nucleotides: TGTGCCACCAGCAGAGGGGCCGGGAGGGTCACCGGGGAGCTGTTTTTT. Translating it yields CATSRGAGRVTGELFF.

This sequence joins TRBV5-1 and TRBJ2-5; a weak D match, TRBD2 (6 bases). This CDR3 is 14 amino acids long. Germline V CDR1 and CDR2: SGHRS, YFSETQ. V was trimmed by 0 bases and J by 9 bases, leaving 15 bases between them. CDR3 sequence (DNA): TGCGCCAGCAGCTTGGGTACAGCCGGGGAGGCCCAGTACTTC. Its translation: CASSLGTAGEAQYF.